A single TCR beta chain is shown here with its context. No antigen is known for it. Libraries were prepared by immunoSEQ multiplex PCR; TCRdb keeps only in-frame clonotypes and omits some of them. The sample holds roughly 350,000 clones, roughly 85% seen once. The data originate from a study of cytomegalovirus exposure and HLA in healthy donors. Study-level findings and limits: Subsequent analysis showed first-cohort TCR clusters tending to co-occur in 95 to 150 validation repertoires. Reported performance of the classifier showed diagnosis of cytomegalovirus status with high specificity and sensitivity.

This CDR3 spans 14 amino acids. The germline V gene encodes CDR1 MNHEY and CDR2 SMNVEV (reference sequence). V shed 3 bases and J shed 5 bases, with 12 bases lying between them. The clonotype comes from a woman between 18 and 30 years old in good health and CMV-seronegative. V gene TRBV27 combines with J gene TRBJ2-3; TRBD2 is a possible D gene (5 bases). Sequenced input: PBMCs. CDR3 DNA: TGTGCCAGCAGTTTCCAGCGGAGCCAAGATACGCAGTATTTT. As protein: CASSFQRSQDTQYF.